A selection of T cell receptor beta chains follows, all from one sample in a study of blood T cells in healthy people across ages. Each CDR3 protein is one row after TCRdb ran MiXCR on the 5' RACE reads. The table records about 320,000 distinct CDR3 sequences, 25% to 30% of them present only once. Sequenced material: blood. Every receptor here comes from a woman in her sixties or seventies in good health. CDR3s include the opening cysteine and the closing phenylalanine or tryptophan. A D gene is named only where the DNA matches it firmly. Rows give clone size only sometimes, using once, few, many, or a class for an expanded clone.

clone_size j_call d_call v_call cdr3_nt cdr3_aa
NA TRBJ1-2 NA TRBV5-5 TGTGCCAGCAGCTTGGCGGAAAGTAACTATGGCTACACCTTC CASSLAESNYGYTF
few TRBJ2-7 NA TRBV20-1 TGCAGTGCCCCAGGCCCCCTAGCGCGGAGATACGAGCAGTACTTC CSAPGPLARRYEQYF
NA TRBJ1-6 NA TRBV25-1 TGTGCCAGCAGTGTTCGGAGTAGCAGAACCCTCCACTTT CASSVRSSRTLHF
NA TRBJ1-3 NA TRBV7-2 TGTGCCAGCAGCCAGGGTCGTGGAGGGGCTGGAAACACCATATATTTT CASSQGRGGAGNTIYF
NA TRBJ2-1 TRBD2 TRBV24-1 TGTGCCACCAGTGACCGTGGGACTAGCGGGAGCCATGAGCAGTTCTTC CATSDRGTSGSHEQFF
NA TRBJ2-1 NA TRBV14 TGTGCCAGCAGCCAAGACCCCCGTTCCGAGCAGTTCTTC CASSQDPRSEQFF
NA TRBJ2-5 NA TRBV13 TGTGCCAGCAGCACTGGGCGCGTGAGGAAGGAGACCCAGTACTTC CASSTGRVRKETQYF
NA TRBJ2-1 NA TRBV10-3 TGTGCCATCAGCGGTACAGGGAACCGGGACTACAACAATGAGCAGTTCTTC CAISGTGNRDYNNEQFF
NA TRBJ2-1 TRBD2 TRBV28 TGTGCCACCCTCACACCCAGACTAGCGGGAGGGGGTGAGCAGTTCTTC CATLTPRLAGGGEQFF
NA TRBJ1-1 NA TRBV10-3 TGTGCCATCAAGGGGCGGGAGGGCCCGGTACATGAAGCTTTCTTT CAIKGREGPVHEAFF
many TRBJ1-2 NA TRBV5-1 TGCGCCAGCAGCTTGGCCCCAGGGAGTAATGGCTACACCTTC CASSLAPGSNGYTF
few TRBJ1-1 NA TRBV5-8 TGTGCCAGCAGCTTGCGGGTCTTGATGAACACTGAAGCTTTCTTT CASSLRVLMNTEAFF
NA TRBJ1-1 TRBD1 TRBV6-2/TRBV6-3 TGTGCCAGCAGAACCGGGACAGGCATGAACACTGAAGCTTTCTTT CASRTGTGMNTEAFF
NA TRBJ2-1 NA TRBV27 TGTGCCAGCAGTTTAAGTGTCACTTGGACGGTTAATGAGCAGTTCTTC CASSLSVTWTVNEQFF
once TRBJ2-1 TRBD2 TRBV5-1 TGCGCCAGCAGCTTACCGACTAGCGGGGGGAGCTCCTACAATGAGCAGTTCTTC CASSLPTSGGSSYNEQFF
NA TRBJ2-5 NA TRBV20-1 TGCAGTGCTAGAGCCGCAGGCGGAGGGGAGACCCAGTACTTC CSARAAGGGETQYF
NA TRBJ2-2 TRBD1 TRBV9 TGTGCCAGCAGCCTTGGGACAGTGAACACCGGGGAGCTGTTTTTT CASSLGTVNTGELFF
NA TRBJ2-1 NA TRBV4-3 TGCGCCAGCAGCCCTATACTAGGTGGGTTGGGTCATGAGCAGTTCTTC CASSPILGGLGHEQFF
few TRBJ2-2 NA TRBV7-9 TGTGCCAGCAGGGATAACACGAACACCGGGGAGCTGTTTTTT CASRDNTNTGELFF
few TRBJ2-5 TRBD2 TRBV9 TGTGCCAGCAGCGTAGGGGCTAGCGGAAGGAAAGAGACCCAGTACTTC CASSVGASGRKETQYF
NA TRBJ2-7 NA TRBV27 TGTGCCAGCAGTTTAACGGGAGTAACCGGCCGAAGGAGCTCCTACGAGCAGTACTTC CASSLTGVTGRRSSYEQYF
few TRBJ2-7 NA TRBV5-1 TGCGCCAGCAGCTTCCCAGGGAGGCGAGAGCAGTACTTC CASSFPGRREQYF
NA TRBJ2-5 NA TRBV6-1 TGTGCCAGCAGGCCAAGGGTGTCCGCGGAGACCCAGTACTTC CASRPRVSAETQYF
NA TRBJ2-2 NA TRBV7-2 TGTGCCAGCAGCTCCCGGGCCTTAAACCCCGGGGAGCTGTTTTTT CASSSRALNPGELFF
few TRBJ2-1 TRBD2 TRBV29-1 TGCGGCGTTGATCCCCCCAGCGGGGGTTACAATGAGCAGTTCTTC CGVDPPSGGYNEQFF
NA TRBJ2-1 NA TRBV10-3 TGTGCCATCAGTGAGCGGAGCTCCTACAATGAGCAGTTCTTC CAISERSSYNEQFF
NA TRBJ2-3 NA TRBV5-1 TGCGCCAGCAGACATCCCGAGAGTCGGTTCACAGATACGCAGTATTTT CASRHPESRFTDTQYF
few TRBJ1-1 NA TRBV20-1 TGCAGTGCTAGGAGGGTTCGTGAAGCTTTCTTT CSARRVREAFF
NA TRBJ1-5 NA TRBV4-1 TGCGCCAGCAGCCAGGCTCTGGTGAGCAATCAGCCCCAGCATTTT CASSQALVSNQPQHF
NA TRBJ2-1 TRBD2 TRBV29-1 TGCAGCCAGACTAGCTGGTACAATGAGCAGTTCTTC CSQTSWYNEQFF
many TRBJ2-1 TRBD2 TRBV29-1 TGCAGCGTTGAAGATAGGAGCGGGAGGGCCGCTGAGCAGTTCTTC CSVEDRSGRAAEQFF
few TRBJ1-2 NA TRBV6-6 TGTGCCAGCAGCCCAACCTTGTATGGCTACACCTTC CASSPTLYGYTF
NA TRBJ2-7 NA TRBV6-5 TGTGCCGGCGAGCGCGGCAGCCCATACGAGCAGTACTTC CAGERGSPYEQYF
few TRBJ2-3 NA TRBV7-2 TGTGCCAGTAGCTCCCGACAGACAGATACGCAGTATTTT CASSSRQTDTQYF
NA TRBJ2-5 NA TRBV2 TGTGCCAGCACAGGGAAAGAGACCCAGTACTTC CASTGKETQYF
NA TRBJ2-4 TRBD2 TRBV28 TGTGCCAGCAGGACTAGCGGGGTGAATGGAGCCAAAAACATTCAGTACTTC CASRTSGVNGAKNIQYF
few TRBJ2-5 NA TRBV5-5 TGTGCCAGCAGCCCTTCCACAGGCTTCCAAGAGACCCAGTACTTC CASSPSTGFQETQYF
NA TRBJ2-4 NA TRBV20-1 TGCAGTGCTAGAGATGTCGCCAAAAACATTCAGTACTTC CSARDVAKNIQYF
NA TRBJ2-7 NA TRBV29-1 TGCAGCGTTGTAGGGGCCAGACCCTACGAGCAGTACTTC CSVVGARPYEQYF
NA TRBJ2-5 NA TRBV7-9 TGTGCCAGCAGCGGGGGGGACAGATCAGAGACCCAGTACTTC CASSGGDRSETQYF
NA TRBJ2-7 TRBD2 TRBV5-1 TGCGCCAGCAGCCCCATAGCGGGACTCAACTACGAGCAGTACTTC CASSPIAGLNYEQYF